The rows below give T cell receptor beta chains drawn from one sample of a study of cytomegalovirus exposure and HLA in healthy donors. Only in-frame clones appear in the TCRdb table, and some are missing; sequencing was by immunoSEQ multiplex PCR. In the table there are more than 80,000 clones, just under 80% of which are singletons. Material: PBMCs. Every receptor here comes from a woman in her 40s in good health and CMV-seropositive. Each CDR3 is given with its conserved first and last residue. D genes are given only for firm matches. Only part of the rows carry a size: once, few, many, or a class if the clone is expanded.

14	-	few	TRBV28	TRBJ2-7	TGTGCCAGCACCTCTCCGGGACACAACACCGAGCAGTACTTC	CASTSPGHNTEQYF
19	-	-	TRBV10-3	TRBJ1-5	TGTGCCATCTCTGCTTATCCGGGACAACACCGGGAGGGCAATCAGCCCCAGCATTTT	CAISAYPGQHREGNQPQHF
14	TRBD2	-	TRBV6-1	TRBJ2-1	TGTGCCAGCAAGGTTAGCGGGAGGGATAATGAGCAGTTCTTC	CASKVSGRDNEQFF
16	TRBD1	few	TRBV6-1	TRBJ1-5	TGTGCCAGCAGTGAGTCCGGGGACAGTAGCAATCAGCCCCAGCATTTT	CASSESGDSSNQPQHF
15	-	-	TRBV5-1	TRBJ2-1	TGCGCCAGCAGCTTGGCCGACACTAGAATCAATGAGCAGTTCTTC	CASSLADTRINEQFF
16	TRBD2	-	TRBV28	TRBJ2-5	TGTGCCAGCAGTTTGACTAGCGGCCGGCGGCAAGAGACCCAGTACTTC	CASSLTSGRRQETQYF
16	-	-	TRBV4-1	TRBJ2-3	TGCGCCAGCAGCCCCGGGAATCTGTGGGCCACAGATACGCAGTATTTT	CASSPGNLWATDTQYF
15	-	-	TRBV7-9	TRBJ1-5	TGTGCCAGCAGTCCTCCGGGGGGGGAAACCCAGCCCCAGCATTTT	CASSPPGGETQPQHF
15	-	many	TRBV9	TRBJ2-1	TGTGCCAGCAGCGTAGCCCCAGGCGGGTACAATGAGCAGTTCTTC	CASSVAPGGYNEQFF
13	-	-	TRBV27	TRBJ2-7	TGTGCCAGCAGTTTATCGAGGGCCTACGAGCAGTACTTC	CASSLSRAYEQYF
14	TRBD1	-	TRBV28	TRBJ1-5	TGTGCCAGCAGTCGGGACAGGGTGAAGCAGCCCCAGCATTTT	CASSRDRVKQPQHF
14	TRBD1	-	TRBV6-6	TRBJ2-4	TGTGCCAGCAGTAACGGGACAGGGAGGGCCATTCAGTACTTC	CASSNGTGRAIQYF
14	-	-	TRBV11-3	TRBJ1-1	TGTGCCAGCAGCTTAGAAGGAGGGCAGGCTGAAGCTTTCTTT	CASSLEGGQAEAFF
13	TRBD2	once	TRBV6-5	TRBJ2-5	TGTGCCACCGGGAGGGGAAACCAAGAGACCCAGTACTTC	CATGRGNQETQYF